The sequence of this TCR beta chain was determined in a study of beta chain features in type 1 diabetes. Study-wide points: Among all four CD4+ subsets, Type 1 diabetes patients had TCRB CDR3s that were moderately but significantly shorter.

This clone was seen just once. Its antigen is not identified. Other DNA sequences in the sample encode the same CDR3. From germline, CDR1 is SEHNR and CDR2 FQNEAQ (reference sequence). This CDR3 has 13 amino acids. V lost 0 bases and J lost 6, with 9 bases in between. Since all of the isolated RNA was reverse transcribed, expressed TCRB transcripts were what got sequenced. Generated by immunoSEQ multiplex PCR, the TCRdb table keeps only in-frame clones and is missing some. The sample carries around 240,000 clones, 16% recorded once. The gene calls are TRBV7-9 and TRBJ2-7; a weak D match, TRBD1 (5 bases). The origin of this receptor is a man aged 25-45 years with type 1 diabetes. The specimen was naive CD4+ T cells from blood. CDR3: CASSLAGAGEQYF. CDR3 nucleotides: TGTGCCAGCAGCTTAGCTGGGGCTGGCGAGCAGTACTTC.